The T cell receptor (beta chain) under discussion was sequenced for a study of T cells after yellow fever vaccination. For the study at large: Fractions of limited cellularity were prepared by means of SMART-Seq v4 Ultra Low Input. Regarding the study as a whole: Abundant bulk-population clonotypes could contaminate the FACS-sorted repertoires. Only a minor proportion of clonotypes was detected across both CD4 and CD8 compartments.

With respect to this clonotype: The antigen is not known.

Between the trimmed V and J ends, which lost 7 bases and 4 bases, there was a span of 17 bases. The CDR3 contains 15 residues. The germline CDR1 and CDR2 sequences are LNHDA and SQIVND (reference sequence). 5'RACE template switching added a universal primer site and UMIs to TCR cDNA. TCRdb called the 5' RACE reads again in MiXCR, with one record for every CDR3 protein. The table includes 620,000 or so distinct CDR3 sequences, roughly an eighth detected once. Sequenced here: PBMCs, sampled on the day of the yellow fever booster vaccination. V gene TRBV19 combines with J gene TRBJ2-1; D is undetermined. The receptor's source is a man aged 25-45 years who received the YFV17D yellow fever vaccine. CDR3 region: CASTLAYQPYNEQFF. In nucleotides, the CDR3 is TGTGCCAGTACCCTCGCCTACCAACCTTACAATGAGCAGTTCTTC.